Included here is one T cell receptor beta chain sequence, with context. Using immunoSEQ multiplex PCR, the repertoire was profiled, and TCRdb retains in-frame clones only, with some absent. The sample has under 350,000 clones, about 85% seen once. The CDR3 covers 15 residues. CDR1 is SGDLS and CDR2 is YYNGEE in the germline V gene. The V end lost 0 bases, the J end lost 4 bases, and 14 bases lay between the germline ends. The data derive from a study of blood T cell repertoires in COVID-19. Study details: Sites across the United States, Italy and Spain contributed samples from acute and convalescent COVID-19.

Sequencing used peripheral blood. The TCR originated in a human donor in a cohort sampled during active COVID-19. The chain has TRBV9 and TRBJ2-7, with D tentatively TRBD1 (6 bases). This chain's CDR3 is CASSVGRGQTYEQYF. CDR3 nucleotides: TGTGCCAGCAGCGTAGGTCGAGGACAGACGTACGAGCAGTACTTC.